This TCR beta chain was sequenced during a study of blood T cell repertoires in COVID-19. At the level of the study: Sites across the United States, Italy and Spain contributed samples from acute and convalescent COVID-19. PBMCs, B-cell-depleted T cells, or T cells provided the cDNA or gDNA that made up the material.

Clones were sequenced by immunoSEQ multiplex PCR, and TCRdb holds only the in-frame ones, with some missing. There are around 100,000 clones in the sample; 90% to 95% occur only once, and 17% lies in the top ten. The CDR3 is 15 amino acids. Losses at the gene ends were 5 bases for V and 5 bases for J; bases not matched to a gene: 8. Germline loops: CDR1 LNHDA, CDR2 SQIVND (reference sequence). The chain carries TRBV19 and TRBJ2-1; 8 bases align to TRBD2. Sample: peripheral blood. The TCR comes from a man between 50 and 59 years old with acute or convalescent COVID-19. CDR3 DNA sequence: TGTGCCAGTAGTTCTATAGCGGGGAGCCACAATGAGCAGTTCTTC. Its protein is CASSSIAGSHNEQFF.